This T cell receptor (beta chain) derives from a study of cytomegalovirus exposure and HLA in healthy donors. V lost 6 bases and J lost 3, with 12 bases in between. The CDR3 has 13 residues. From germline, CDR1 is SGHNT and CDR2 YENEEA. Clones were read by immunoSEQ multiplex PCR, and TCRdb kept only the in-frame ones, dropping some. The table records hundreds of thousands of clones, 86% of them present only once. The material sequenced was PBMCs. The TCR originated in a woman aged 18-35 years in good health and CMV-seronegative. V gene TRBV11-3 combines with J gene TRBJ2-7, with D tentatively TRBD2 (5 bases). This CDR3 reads CASRSEDRYEQYF. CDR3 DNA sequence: TGTGCCAGCAGGTCGGAGGACCGCTACGAGCAGTACTTC.